This T cell receptor beta chain was identified in a study of T cells in women clearing cervical HPV infection. Study at large: Case blood drawn at lesion detection; control blood after infection cleared. Whole-study results and caveats: A classifier using richness and V gene abundances reached an AUC of 0.83. TRBV6-7 abundance was lower in cases than controls (roughly 0.11% versus 0.16%).

The germline CDR1 and CDR2 sequences are DFQATT and SNEGSKA (reference sequence). The trim removed 5 bases at V and 6 bases at J, leaving 5 bases unmatched. This CDR3 comprises 13 residues. All donors had a single incident cervical HPV16 infection, not prevalent. Remarks on this clone: The antigen remains undetermined. The read is 3 residues too short to cover the CDR3 end, so that end is filled in from the germline J gene.

The table came from immunoSEQ multiplex PCR; TCRdb's copy has only in-frame clones and leaves some out. This sample's table reports about 25,000 clones. The sequenced sample consisted of blood buffy coat. The clonotype was recovered from a woman between 18 and 70 years old with a cervical HPV16 infection that either progressed to CIN3+ or cleared (not recorded which). The V and J genes are TRBV20-1 and TRBJ2-3, with TRBD1 matching over 10 bases. CDR3 sequence reads: CSAPGTGVDTQYF. The sequenced CDR3 bases are TGCAGTGCTCCTGGGACAGGGGTCGATACG.